This T cell receptor (beta chain) emerged from a study of shared clonotypes between healthy human individuals. At the level of the study: Used for every donor were three CD4 naive, three CD4 memory, two CD8 naive and one CD8 memory plate.

Sequenced by immunoSEQ multiplex PCR; TCRdb stores in-frame clones only, minus some. The top ten clones hold about a quarter of a sample with about 680,000 clones, 90% to 95% of them seen once. Trimming left V 3 bases short and J 2 bases short, with 10 bases between. CDR3 size: 14 residues. Germline assignment: CDR1 SGHKS and CDR2 YYEKEE (reference sequence). In regard to this clone: The target antigen is unknown.

Naive CD8 isolation took CD45RO-negative cells positively selected for CCR7 and excluded terminally differentiated effector memory CD45RA+ cells. Donors, without exception, were Caucasian adults residing in Nashville, Tennessee. The study, taken as a whole, reports: It was expected that sequencing depth would affect clonotype sharing among donors.

Sequencing used naive CD8+ T cells sorted from blood. The chain couples TRBV5-5 to TRBJ2-3; D ambiguous. The sequence came from a man aged 25 to 45 in good health. The CDR3: CASSSGRLTDTQYF. Written as DNA, the CDR3 is TGTGCCAGCAGCTCTGGGCGTCTCACAGATACGCAGTATTTT.